The 5 T cell receptor beta chains reported below all come from one sample, sequenced in a study of human T cells and chemical hapten exposure. Using its own MiXCR run on the RACE reads, TCRdb lists one record per CDR3 protein. The sample includes 62,000 or so distinct CDR3 sequences, approximately 9.9% of them seen just once. The time point is: pre-sensitization, week 0. Treatment of the sample: therapeutic diphenylcyclopropenone sensitization with weekly scalp DPC. The specimen comprised whole blood, sampled in connection with sensitization to the hapten diphenylcyclopropenone (DPC). These TCRs come from a woman between 45 and 65 years old with alopecia areata. Some clones in this sample may be carry-over from other donors' samples.

The V and J genes are TRBV7-2 and TRBJ1-5, with D uncertain. Germline CDR1 and CDR2: SGHTA and FQGNSA. Between the trimmed V and J ends, which lost 3 bases and 7 bases, there was a span of 13 bases. CDR3 size: 14 residues. Here the CDR3 DNA reads TGTGCCAGCAGCTTTGGCAGTGCAAACCAGCCCCAGCATTTT. Encoded protein: CASSFGSANQPQHF. The variable domain in full, completed from reference TRBV7-2 and TRBJ1-5, reads GAGVSQSPSNKVTEKGKDVELRCDPISGHTALYWYRQSLGQGLEFLIYFQGNSAPDKSGLPSDRFSAERTGGSVSTLTIQRTQQEDSAVYLCASSFGSANQPQHFGDGTRLSIL.

The chain links TRBV5-4 to TRBJ2-5, with D possibly matching TRBD1 (6 bases). The length of the CDR3 is 14 residues. The V end lost 3 bases, the J end lost 2 bases, and 11 bases lay between the germline ends. Germline V gives CDR1 SGHNT, CDR2 YYREEE (reference sequence). This CDR3 is CASSSGDRQETQYF. CDR3 in DNA: TGTGCCAGCAGCTCGGGTGACAGGCAAGAGACCCAGTACTTC.

This clonotype was counted between two and nine times. The chain couples TRBV6-5 to TRBJ2-7; D call uncertain. The germline V gene encodes CDR1 MNHEY and CDR2 SVGAGI. Trimming removed 0 bases from V and 0 bases from J, with 9 bases in between. The CDR3 totals 15 residues. CDR3 region: CASSYSYDTSYEQYF. The CDR3 bases are TGTGCCAGCAGTTACTCGTACGACACCTCCTACGAGCAGTACTTC.

This clonotype was observed a few times. V is TRBV7-3 and J is TRBJ1-1, with 9 bases that match TRBD1. The CDR3 loop spans 17 amino acids. Trimming removed 5 bases from V and 3 bases from J; junction bases left unmatched: 13. Per germline, CDR1 SGHTA and CDR2 FQGTGA. The CDR3 spells CASSLTGGASTYTEAFF. The CDR3 DNA sequence: TGTGCCAGCAGCCTCACAGGGGGCGCGAGTACGTACACTGAAGCTTTCTTT.

This clonotype was observed a handful of times. This rearrangement joins TRBV28 to TRBJ2-7; 7 bases fit TRBD1. The CDR3 totals 10 residues. The germline CDR1 and CDR2 sequences are MDHEN and SYDVKM. Germline trimming cut 8 bases from V and 11 bases from J; bases unmatched to any gene: 6. The CDR3, as DNA: TGTGCCAGCGGGGTCACAGGGGAGTACTTC. It encodes CASGVTGEYF.